Listed here is a single TCR beta chain. Antigen: not known. The source of the sample is a study of T cell responses to AZD1222 COVID-19 vaccine. Points from the study as a whole: Unmutated variant regions reportedly attract nearly half of all spike-specific TCRs. Spike-specific TCR breadth and depth grew following two AZD1222 doses. Across spike, vaccine-associated CD4 TCRs were found, dominant at 160-218 and 743-854.

The data were produced by immunoSEQ multiplex PCR, yet TCRdb's version contains in-frame clones alone and is incomplete. The sample includes over 150,000 clones, under 95% of them seen just once. The CDR3 extends over 11 amino acids. Germline CDR1 and CDR2: LGHDT and YNNKEL (reference sequence). Trimming stripped 4 bases from V and 6 bases from J, with 6 bases between. This clonotype originated in an adult in good health. This chain uses TRBV3-1 (or the pseudogene TRBV3-2) with TRBJ1-1; no clear D gene. This specimen consisted of peripheral blood, obtained on day 0 of MenACWY control vaccination. Here the CDR3 DNA reads TGTGCCAGCAGCCGCCATTCTGAAGCTTTCTTT. This sequence encodes CASSRHSEAFF.